This record covers a single TCR beta chain. Its specificity is unknown. Documented time point: pre-treatment sample, taken before nivolumab and TIL therapy. The tumor samples were excised metastases, mostly pleural nodules or supraclavicular lymph nodes. This CDR3 comprises 14 residues. Germline V gene data show CDR1 as LNHDA and CDR2 as SQIVND (reference sequence). V lost 7 bases and J lost 14, with 23 bases in between. Sequencing used immunoSEQ v3. Profiling relied on immunoSEQ multiplex PCR, and the TCRdb table lists in-frame clones only, not all of them. The sample includes approximately 97,000 clones, about 71% seen only once; the top ten take 10% to 11%. These data come from a study of TIL therapy for anti-PD-1-resistant metastatic lung cancer. Study-wide results and limits: Many TIL product clones were absent from baseline tumor, suggesting clonal contraction.

The chain joins TRBV19 to TRBJ1-4; the D is unclear. The specimen comprised tumor tissue, sampled at baseline. This TCR came from a person between 30 and 79 years old with non-small cell lung cancer. CDR3 sequence: CASTPRHGPGSLFF. The CDR3 nucleotides are TGTGCCAGTACTCCTCGACACGGGCCCGGGAGTCTGTTTTTT.